This T cell receptor beta chain was sequenced during a study of PD-L1 blockade in urothelial cancer. As for the study in general: Blood was tested 3 weeks (second dose) and 6 weeks into treatment.

CDR3 size: 18 residues. CDR1 SNHLY and CDR2 FYNNEI come from the germline V gene. The J segment lost 0 bases and the V segment lost 2 bases, leaving 7 bases of the junction unmatched. Generated by immunoSEQ multiplex PCR, the TCRdb table keeps only in-frame clones and is missing some. The table lists about 45,000 clones, approximately 89% of them singletons. This TCR was recovered from an elderly man with urothelial cancer. Source: PBMCs, taken around atezolizumab (anti-PD-L1) treatment. The chain links TRBV2 to TRBJ2-3, with 11 bases aligning to TRBD2. The CDR3 is CASSETVAGGLSTDTQYF. Here the CDR3 DNA reads TGTGCCAGCAGTGAAACGGTAGCGGGAGGGTTAAGCACAGATACGCAGTATTTT. The variable domain in full, with the rest retrieved from reference TRBV2 and TRBJ2-3, is EPEVTQTPSHQVTQMGQEVILRCVPISNHLYFYWYRQILGQKVEFLVSFYNNEISEKSEIFDDQFSVERPDGSNFTLKIRSTKLEDSAMYFCASSETVAGGLSTDTQYFGPGTRLTVL.